These 3 T cell receptor beta chains originate from one sample sequenced in a study of CD8 T cells in Susac syndrome. Random-hexamer reverse transcription was applied to about 0.45 to 1 ug RNA. TCRdb reprocessed the immunoSEQ multiplex PCR reads with MiXCR, giving one entry per CDR3 protein. The sample contains under 200,000 distinct CDR3 sequences, 90% to 95% of which appear only once. The sample consisted of CD4+ T cells from PBMCs. These receptors came from a human donor with Susac syndrome.

The chain employs TRBV6-5 and TRBJ1-6; D is unresolved. Trimming stripped 3 bases from V and 5 bases from J, with 11 bases between. The CDR3 totals 15 residues. Germline values: CDR1 MNHEY, CDR2 SVGAGI. CDR3 sequence reads: CASSYWLRDNSPLHF. DNA of the CDR3: TGTGCCAGCAGTTATTGGCTGCGGGATAATTCACCCCTCCACTTT.

The chain couples TRBV4-2 to TRBJ2-1; 7 bases agree with TRBD2. There are 16 residues in the CDR3. V lost 1 base and J lost 8; bases outside the gene matches: 11. Germline-derived CDR1 and CDR2 are LGHNA and YNFKEQ. The CDR3 region is CASSQARLANEDEQFF. The CDR3 DNA is TGTGCCAGCAGCCAAGCCCGACTAGCAAACGAGGATGAGCAGTTCTTC.

The V gene is TRBV7-2, the J gene TRBJ1-4; D not certain. From germline, CDR1 is SGHTA and CDR2 FQGNSA. V was cut by 4 bases and J by 0 bases, with 12 bases left in between. The length of the CDR3 is 16 residues. CDR3 sequence reads: CASSSPVGATNEKLFF. CDR3 nucleotide sequence: TGTGCCAGCAGCTCTCCGGTAGGAGCAACTAATGAAAAACTGTTTTTT.